This TCR beta chain stems from a study of blood T cells in healthy people across ages. It was with a sample-barcoded 5' primer and a J-beta primer mix that a second PCR of roughly 7 to 11 cycles was run. Each cDNA molecule received a tag from a template-switch adaptor that had 12 random nucleotides. MiXCR, applied by TCRdb to the 5' RACE reads, yields one record per CDR3 protein. Among approximately 670,000 distinct CDR3 sequences listed, about 43% were seen once. CDR3 length: 13 residues. Germline V gives CDR1 LGHNA, CDR2 YSLEER. V was cut by 0 bases and J by 7 bases, with 9 bases left in between. The sample comprised blood. This sequence joins TRBV4-3 and TRBJ1-1; D ambiguous. This TCR was recovered from a man older than 75 in good health. The CDR3 is CASSQERTGEAFF. The CDR3 region has the DNA TGCGCCAGCAGCCAAGAGAGGACGGGTGAAGCTTTCTTT.